This T cell receptor (beta chain) is drawn from a study of T cells in women clearing cervical HPV infection. Study-wide context: Case blood drawn at lesion detection; control blood after infection cleared. Cases' blood sampling followed lesion detection by median around 150 days (90 to 200). HLA type stays a possible confounder, typing being limited.

Dot-blot hybridization genotyped cervical HPV amplified with MY09/MY11 PCR. The CDR3 is 14 amino acids. Germline V gene data show CDR1 as LNHDA and CDR2 as SQIVND (reference sequence). Note on this clone: The read ends 3 residues early relative to the CDR3; the germline J gene fills the gap.

The table came from immunoSEQ multiplex PCR; TCRdb's copy has only in-frame clones and leaves some out. Recorded for this sample: 39,000 or so clones. This chain links TRBV19 with TRBJ1-1; a possible D gene is TRBD1 (5 bases). Sequencing was carried out using blood buffy coat. The TCR comes from a woman aged 18 to 75 with a cervical HPV16 infection that either progressed to CIN3+ or cleared (not recorded which). The CDR3 reads CASSIRLAGGEAFF. CDR3 bases read: TGTGCCAGTAGTATTCGACTAGCCGGAGGGGAG. Looking up the rest from reference TRBV19 and TRBJ1-1 gives the full variable domain: DGGITQSPKYLFRKEGQNVTLSCEQNLNHDAMYWYRQDPGQGLRLIYYSQIVNDFQKGDIAEGYSVSREKKESFPLTVTSAQKNPTAFYLCASSIRLAGGEAFFGQGTRLTVV.